A selection of T cell receptor beta chains follows, all from one sample in a study of OX40 agonist ivuxolimab in advanced cancers. Clones were sequenced by immunoSEQ multiplex PCR, and TCRdb holds only the in-frame ones, with some missing. The repertoire includes about 100,000 clones, about 91% of them detected once, and under 0.85% sits in the top ten. Specimen: CD4+ or CD8+ T cells sorted from blood, collected in a trial of the OX40 agonist ivuxolimab. The receptor source for this set is an adult with an advanced solid tumor such as melanoma, head and neck, liver or kidney cancer. The CDR3 runs from the conserved cysteine through the conserved F or W. A D gene is named only where the DNA matches it firmly. Part of the rows lack a size; the others show once, few, many or a class for expanded clones.

-	-	TRBV2	TRBJ2-7	CASRGGGQINYEQYF	TGTGCCAGCAGGGGGGGCGGCCAGATTAACTACGAGCAGTACTTC
-	-	TRBV25-1	TRBJ1-1	CASSVLTNSEAFF	TGTGCCAGCAGTGTCCTTACCAACTCTGAAGCTTTCTTT
-	-	TRBV19	TRBJ2-7	CASSNNRETYEQYF	TGTGCCAGTAGTAATAACAGGGAGACCTACGAGCAGTACTTC
TRBD1	-	TRBV5-4	TRBJ2-7	CASSFNSGQYAEQYF	TGTGCCAGCAGCTTTAATTCGGGACAGTATGCCGAGCAGTACTTC
-	-	TRBV19	TRBJ1-3	CASSEGTTSGNTIYF	TGTGCCAGTAGTGAAGGCACAACCTCTGGAAACACCATATATTTT
TRBD2	-	TRBV7-6	TRBJ2-7	CASSLGTSGSDEQYF	TGTGCCAGCAGCTTAGGGACTAGCGGGAGTGACGAGCAGTACTTC
-	once	TRBV30	TRBJ2-5	CAWSVVETQYF	TGTGCCTGGAGTGTTGTGGAGACCCAGTACTTC
-	-	TRBV6-5	TRBJ2-7	CASSLLSYEQYF	TGTGCCAGCAGTCTCCTCTCTTACGAGCAGTACTTC
-	-	TRBV5-6	TRBJ2-5	CASSLAVAYQETQYF	TGTGCCAGCAGCTTGGCTGTCGCGTACCAAGAGACCCAGTACTTC
-	-	TRBV10-3	TRBJ2-1	CATLRASSSYNEQFF	TGTGCCACGCTGCGGGCTTCTAGTTCCTACAATGAGCAGTTCTTC
-	-	TRBV9	TRBJ2-7	CASSVGGTAAYEQYF	TGTGCCAGCAGCGTAGGAGGAACAGCCGCCTACGAGCAGTACTTC
TRBD2	-	TRBV4-2	TRBJ2-1	CASSQDWLADPNEQFF	TGTGCCAGCAGCCAAGATTGGCTAGCGGACCCCAATGAGCAGTTCTTC
-	-	TRBV18	TRBJ1-1	CASSQQENTEAFF	TGTGCCAGCTCGCAACAGGAGAACACTGAAGCTTTCTTT
-	once	TRBV6-1	TRBJ1-5	CASSTDGGIGQPQHF	TGTGCCAGCAGTACAGACGGGGGGATTGGTCAGCCCCAGCATTTT
TRBD2	-	TRBV4-2	TRBJ2-1	CASSQETGGAPYNEQFF	TGTGCCAGCAGCCAAGAGACCGGGGGGGCCCCCTACAATGAGCAGTTCTTC
TRBD1	once	TRBV5-1	TRBJ1-4	CASSDRQGLNEKLFF	TGCGCCAGCAGCGATAGACAGGGGCTGAATGAAAAACTGTTTTTT